This TCR beta chain was observed in a study of OX40 agonist ivuxolimab in advanced cancers. Context from the whole study: Ivuxolimab was an agonistic, fully human IgG2 monoclonal antibody directed against OX40 (CD134), a costimulatory receptor. Intravenous ivuxolimab was administered to patients every 2 weeks at six dose levels: 0.01, 0.1, 0.3, 1.5, 3 and 10 mg/kg. Among the approximately 50 dose-escalation patients, around 19 had hepatocellular carcinoma, approximately 15 melanoma, 9 renal cell carcinoma and 9 head and neck cancer. The dose-escalation cohort was 82.7% male with a mean age of approximately 60 years, ranging from roughly 23 to 85. Prior anti-PD-1, anti-PD-L1 or anti-CTLA-4 therapy was permitted, and 30% to 45% of dose-escalation patients had received checkpoint inhibitors. Partial responses occurred in three dose-escalation patients: two with cutaneous melanoma and one with hepatocellular carcinoma. The purpose of peripheral TCRbeta sequencing was to test whether ivuxolimab changed TCR sequence diversity and led to clonal T-cell expansion. The paper reports the monotherapy dose-escalation portion (N of about 47 patients) of the phase I ivuxolimab trial.

The V end loses 3 bases and the J end loses 6 bases, and a stretch of 17 bases separates them. Reading from cysteine to phenylalanine, the CDR3 counts 15 amino acids. CDR3 DNA is the only sequence kept; it has 45 bases, read in frame from the first base. Taken from the germline V gene, the CDR1 and CDR2 loops are SGDLS and YYNGEE. For sequencing of the TCRbeta CDR3 region, genomic DNA was extracted from the sorted cells. The immunoSEQ Assay was used to sequence the TCRbeta CDR3 regions. Held by TCRdb, this immuneACCESS table contains in-frame sequences only and omits some clones. Under half of the omission traces to an unresolved V gene where checked; the cause of the rest is unknown. Recorded for this sample are some 17,000 clones; around three quarters of them occurred a single time. The top ten constitute 20% to 30% of the sample. In regard to this clone: This receptor's antigen is unknown. Qualities for individual bases were not recorded, and no much larger clone is one base off.

The trial excluded patients who had a history of autoimmune disease or who were on systemic immunosuppression. Peripheral blood for TCR sequencing was collected from all dose cohorts at baseline, on cycle 4 day 1, and on cycle 7 day 1. The samples were drawn from a first-in-human, open-label, multicenter phase I dose-escalation trial of ivuxolimab. Adults with locally advanced or metastatic melanoma, renal cell carcinoma, hepatocellular carcinoma or head and neck squamous cell carcinoma were enrolled in the trial. Before TCR sequencing, CD4+ and CD8+ T cells were separately sorted from peripheral blood. What the research found in general, with its limitations: After ivuxolimab, CD8+ T cells had more expanded clones than CD4+ T cells on average. The antigen specificity of the peripheral T cells that underwent clonal expansion was not determined. In the 0.1-3.0 mg/kg groups, partial responders had among the lowest normalized peripheral clonal expansion, particularly in CD8+ T cells. Clonal expansion of both CD4+ and CD8+ blood T cells was observed from baseline to week 6 at doses 0.1 to 3.0 mg/kg. Low levels of normalized T-cell clonal expansion were also seen in some patients who did not respond.

The source was CD4+ or CD8+ T cells sorted from blood, collected in a trial of the OX40 agonist ivuxolimab. The source is an adult with an advanced solid tumor such as melanoma, head and neck, liver or kidney cancer. The rearrangement joined TRBV9 to TRBJ2-3; the D region possibly corresponds to TRBD2 (6 bases align). The nucleotide sequence reads TGTGCCAGCAGCGCCACGGGACTGCCTGGGGATACGCAGTATTTT. The translation is CASSATGLPGDTQYF.